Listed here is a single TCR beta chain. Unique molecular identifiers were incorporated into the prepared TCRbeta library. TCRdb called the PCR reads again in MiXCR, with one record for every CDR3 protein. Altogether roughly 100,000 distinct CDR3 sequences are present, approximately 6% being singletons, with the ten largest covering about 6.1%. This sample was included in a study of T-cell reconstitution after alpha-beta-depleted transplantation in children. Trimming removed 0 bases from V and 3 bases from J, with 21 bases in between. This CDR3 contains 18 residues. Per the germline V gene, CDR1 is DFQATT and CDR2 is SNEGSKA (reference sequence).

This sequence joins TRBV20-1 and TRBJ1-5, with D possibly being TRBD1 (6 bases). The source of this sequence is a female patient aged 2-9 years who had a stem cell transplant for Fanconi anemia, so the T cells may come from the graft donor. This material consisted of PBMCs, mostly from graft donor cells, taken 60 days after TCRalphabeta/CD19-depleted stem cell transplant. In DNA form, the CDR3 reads TGCAGTGCTAGAGATTCCCGACTGATGGGGGCAGACAATCAGCCCCAGCATTTT. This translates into CSARDSRLMGADNQPQHF.